The rows below give T cell receptor beta chains drawn from one sample of a study of T cell responses to AZD1222 COVID-19 vaccine. Using immunoSEQ multiplex PCR, the repertoire was profiled, and TCRdb retains in-frame clones only, with some absent. The sample has roughly 180,000 clones, around 90% seen once. Source: peripheral blood, taken on day 0 of AZD1222 vaccination. These receptors all stem from an adult in good health. Each CDR3 is given with its conserved first and last residue. The D gene is left open where the match is weak.

CASNPAGPRNTQYF	NA	14	TRBJ2-3	TRBV6-5
CASSDIDSPYQPQHF	NA	15	TRBJ1-5	TRBV6-1
CSVTGEGTEAFF	TRBD1	12	TRBJ1-1	TRBV29-1
CASSKLAQIYEQYF	NA	14	TRBJ2-7	TRBV27
CASSLIGQANEKLFF	NA	15	TRBJ1-4	TRBV7-9
CASSPFTSGQETQYF	NA	15	TRBJ2-5	TRBV7-7
CAISIPGTSTDTQYF	NA	15	TRBJ2-3	TRBV10-3
CASMGYTEAFF	NA	11	TRBJ1-1	TRBV27
CASSSPGQGKDSPLHF	TRBD1	16	TRBJ1-6	TRBV27
CASSQWGRQPQHF	NA	13	TRBJ1-5	TRBV16